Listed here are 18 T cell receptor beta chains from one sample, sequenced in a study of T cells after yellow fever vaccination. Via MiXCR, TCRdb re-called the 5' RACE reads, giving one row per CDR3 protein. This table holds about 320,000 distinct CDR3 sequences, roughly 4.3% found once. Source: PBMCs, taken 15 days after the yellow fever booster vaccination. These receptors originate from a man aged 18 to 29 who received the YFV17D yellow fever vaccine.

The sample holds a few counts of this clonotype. The CDR3 DNA reads TGTGCCAGCAGTTTAAGACAGGGAGGTGGCTACACCTTC. Amino acids: CASSLRQGGGYTF. The rearrangement links TRBV12-3 or TRBV12-4 to TRBJ1-2; 7 bases are shared with TRBD1. The junction had 4 bases not matched to a gene; V was cut back by 2 bases and J by 7 bases. The CDR3 extends over 13 amino acids.

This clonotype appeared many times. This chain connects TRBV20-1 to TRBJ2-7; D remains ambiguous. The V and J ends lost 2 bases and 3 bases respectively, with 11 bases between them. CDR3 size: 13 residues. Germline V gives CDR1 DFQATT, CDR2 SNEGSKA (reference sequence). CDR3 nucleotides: TGCAGTGCTAGAAGCGTCCTTAGCTACGAGCAGTACTTC. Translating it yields CSARSVLSYEQYF.

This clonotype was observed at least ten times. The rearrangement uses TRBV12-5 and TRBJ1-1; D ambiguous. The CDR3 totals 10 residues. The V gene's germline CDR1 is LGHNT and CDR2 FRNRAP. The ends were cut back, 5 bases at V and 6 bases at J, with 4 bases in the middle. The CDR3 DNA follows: TGTGCTAGTGGTCTCCCTGAAGCTTTCTTT. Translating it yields CASGLPEAFF.

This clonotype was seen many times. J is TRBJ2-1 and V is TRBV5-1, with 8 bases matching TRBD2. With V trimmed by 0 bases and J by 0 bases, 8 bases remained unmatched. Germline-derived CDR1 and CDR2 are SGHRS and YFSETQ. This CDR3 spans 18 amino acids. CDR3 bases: TGCGCCAGCAGCTTGGCGGGCAGCGGGGGAGGCTCCTACAATGAGCAGTTCTTC. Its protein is CASSLAGSGGGSYNEQFF.

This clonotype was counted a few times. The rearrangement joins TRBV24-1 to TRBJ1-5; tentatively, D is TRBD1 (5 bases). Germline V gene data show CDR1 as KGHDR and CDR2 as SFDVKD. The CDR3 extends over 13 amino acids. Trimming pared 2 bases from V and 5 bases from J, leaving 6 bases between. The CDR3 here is CATSDWGDQPQHF. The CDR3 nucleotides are TGTGCCACCAGTGATTGGGGGGATCAGCCCCAGCATTTT.

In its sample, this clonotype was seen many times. CDR3 protein: CASSPTKEGYTF. Written as DNA, the CDR3 is TGCGCCAGCAGCCCAACCAAGGAGGGCTACACCTTC. The rearrangement uses TRBV5-1 and TRBJ1-2; D uncertain. V dropped 4 bases and J dropped 8 bases, with 12 bases sitting between them. There are 12 residues in the CDR3. Per germline, CDR1 SGHRS and CDR2 YFSETQ. The full variable domain, with the rest looked up from reference TRBV5-1 and TRBJ1-2, is KAGVTQTPRYLIKTRGQQVTLSCSPISGHRSVSWYQQTPGQGLQFLFEYFSETQRNKGNFPGRFSGRQFSNSRSEMNVSTLELGDSALYLCASSPTKEGYTFGSGTRLTVV.

CDR3: CASRGAGDEQFF. The DNA for the CDR3 is TGCGCCAGCCGGGGGGCGGGCGATGAGCAGTTCTTC. The chain links TRBV5-1 to TRBJ2-1, with D possibly being TRBD2 (7 bases). From germline, CDR1 is SGHRS and CDR2 YFSETQ. The germline V and J ends were trimmed by 7 bases and 8 bases, with 13 bases remaining between them. The CDR3 is made up of 12 amino acids. Full variable domain (missing parts from reference TRBV5-1 and TRBJ2-1): KAGVTQTPRYLIKTRGQQVTLSCSPISGHRSVSWYQQTPGQGLQFLFEYFSETQRNKGNFPGRFSGRQFSNSRSEMNVSTLELGDSALYLCASRGAGDEQFFGPGTRLTVL.

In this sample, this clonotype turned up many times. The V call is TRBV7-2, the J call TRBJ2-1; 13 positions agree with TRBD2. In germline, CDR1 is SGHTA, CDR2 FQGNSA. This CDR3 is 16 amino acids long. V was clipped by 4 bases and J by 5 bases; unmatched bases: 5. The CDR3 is CASSSPGLAGNNEQFF. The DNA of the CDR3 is TGTGCCAGCAGCTCACCGGGACTAGCGGGGAACAATGAGCAGTTCTTC.

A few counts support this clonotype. The CDR3, as DNA: TGTGCCAGCAGCGTAGATGGGGTGGGCACTGAAGCTTTCTTT. Translated, it gives CASSVDGVGTEAFF. J is TRBJ1-1 and V is TRBV9; D gene unclear. Germline-derived CDR1 and CDR2 are SGDLS and YYNGEE. This CDR3 region has 14 residues. The ends were cut back, 0 bases at V and 4 bases at J, with 10 bases in the middle.

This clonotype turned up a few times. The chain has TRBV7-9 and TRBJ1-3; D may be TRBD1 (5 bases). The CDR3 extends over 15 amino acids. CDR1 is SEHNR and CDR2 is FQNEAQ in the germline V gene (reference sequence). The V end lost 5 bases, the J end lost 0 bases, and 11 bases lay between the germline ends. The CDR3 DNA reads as TGTGCCAGCAGCATCGGGGACTACTCTGGAAACACCATATATTTT. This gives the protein CASSIGDYSGNTIYF.

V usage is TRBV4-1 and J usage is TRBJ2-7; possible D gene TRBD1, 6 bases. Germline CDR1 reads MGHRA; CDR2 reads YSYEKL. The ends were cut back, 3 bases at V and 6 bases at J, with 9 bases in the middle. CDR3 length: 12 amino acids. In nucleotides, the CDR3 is TGCGCCAGCAGCCAGCCCAGGGGCGAGCAGTACTTC. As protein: CASSQPRGEQYF.

The CDR3 protein is CSASSANTGELFF. DNA for the CDR3: TGCAGTGCTAGCTCGGCTAACACCGGGGAGCTGTTTTTT. The genes are TRBV20-1 and TRBJ2-2; no clear D gene. Germline CDR1 is DFQATT and CDR2 is SNEGSKA (reference sequence). CDR3 length: 13 residues. V was shortened by 3 bases and J by 2 bases, with 7 bases between the two germline ends.

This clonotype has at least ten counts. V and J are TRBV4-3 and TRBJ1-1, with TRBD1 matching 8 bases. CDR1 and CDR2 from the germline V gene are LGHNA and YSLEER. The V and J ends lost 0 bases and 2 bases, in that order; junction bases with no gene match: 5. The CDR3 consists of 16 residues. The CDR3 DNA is TGCGCCAGCAGCCAAGACCCTACAGGGGGTAACACTGAAGCTTTCTTT. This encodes CASSQDPTGGNTEAFF.

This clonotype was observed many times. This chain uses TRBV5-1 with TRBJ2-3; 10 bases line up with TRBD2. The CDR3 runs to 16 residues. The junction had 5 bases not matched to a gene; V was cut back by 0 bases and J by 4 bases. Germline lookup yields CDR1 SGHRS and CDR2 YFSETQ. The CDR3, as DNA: TGCGCCAGCAGCTTGGGTAGCGGGGGGCGGCCAGATACGCAGTATTTT. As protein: CASSLGSGGRPDTQYF.

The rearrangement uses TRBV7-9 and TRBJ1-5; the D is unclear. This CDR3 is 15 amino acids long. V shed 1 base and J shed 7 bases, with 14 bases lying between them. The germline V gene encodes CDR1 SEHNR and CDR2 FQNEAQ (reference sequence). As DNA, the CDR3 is TGTGCCAGCAGCTTAGATGTCGGTGGCGGGCAGCCCCAGCATTTT. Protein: CASSLDVGGGQPQHF.

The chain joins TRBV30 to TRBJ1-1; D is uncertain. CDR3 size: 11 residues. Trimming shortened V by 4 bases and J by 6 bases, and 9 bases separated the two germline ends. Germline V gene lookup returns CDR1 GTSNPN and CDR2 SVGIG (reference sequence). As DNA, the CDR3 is TGTGCCTGGATTATAGTGTCTGAAGCTTTCTTT. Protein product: CAWIIVSEAFF.

Here the CDR3 reads CASSFGSGGPETQYF. DNA of the CDR3: TGTGCCAGCAGCTTCGGAAGCGGGGGGCCGGAGACCCAGTACTTC. The chain uses TRBV7-6 and TRBJ2-5, with TRBD2 matching 9 bases. The CDR3 consists of 15 residues. Germline V CDR1 and CDR2: SGHVS, FNYEAQ. J lost 5 bases, V lost 3 bases, and 7 bases had no gene match.

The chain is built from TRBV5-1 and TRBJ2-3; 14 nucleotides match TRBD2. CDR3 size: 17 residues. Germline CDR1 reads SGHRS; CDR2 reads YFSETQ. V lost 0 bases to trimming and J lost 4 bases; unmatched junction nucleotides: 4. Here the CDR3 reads CASSLDGTSGGPDTQYF. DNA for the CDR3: TGCGCCAGCAGCTTGGACGGGACTAGCGGGGGCCCAGATACGCAGTATTTT.